The 3 T cell receptor beta chains given below trace back to one sample, sequenced in a study of CD8 T cells in ankylosing spondylitis. General study results and limits: One TCR beta motif, made up of eight highly homologous variants, appeared characteristic of ankylosing spondylitis blood.

TCRdb used MiXCR to reprocess the 5' RACE reads, holding one entry per CDR3 protein. Seen here are about 800,000 distinct CDR3 sequences, approximately 12% observed once, and the top ten hold roughly 0.51%. Which antigens these TCRs recognize remains unknown. The sample comprised blood, either unsorted or a sorted T cell fraction (not recorded which). The receptors come from a male donor with ankylosing spondylitis.

The rearrangement uses TRBV28 and TRBJ1-5, with 7 bases that match TRBD1. The germline V gene has CDR1 MDHEN and CDR2 SYDVKM. This CDR3 has 15 residues. With 5 bases clipped from V and 7 bases from J, the junction kept 11 bases outside the gene matches. CDR3 sequence (DNA): TGTGCCAGCAGTCCGAGACAGGGTTGGAGCCAGCCCCAGCATTTT. Translated, it gives CASSPRQGWSQPQHF. The complete variable domain, with remaining parts taken from reference TRBV28 and TRBJ1-5, reads DVKVTQSSRYLVKRTGEKVFLECVQDMDHENMFWYRQDPGLGLRLIYFSYDVKMKEKGDIPEGYSVSREKKERFSLILESASTNQTSMYLCASSPRQGWSQPQHFGDGTRLSIL.

V usage is TRBV12-3 or TRBV12-4 and J usage is TRBJ2-2, with D tentatively TRBD2 (5 bases). V lost 7 bases and J lost 0, with 9 bases in between. The CDR3 has 14 residues. The CDR3: CASNEAANTGELFF. The CDR3 nucleotides read TGTGCCAGCAATGAAGCGGCGAACACCGGGGAGCTGTTTTTT.

V and J are TRBV9 and TRBJ2-2; TRBD2 might be the D (5 bases). Germline V lookup: CDR1 SGDLS, CDR2 YYNGEE. The CDR3 has 15 residues. V was cut by 0 bases and J by 5 bases, with 11 bases left in between. CDR3 residues: CASSVGVEGTGELFF. In DNA, the CDR3 is TGTGCCAGCAGCGTAGGAGTAGAGGGTACCGGGGAGCTGTTTTTT.